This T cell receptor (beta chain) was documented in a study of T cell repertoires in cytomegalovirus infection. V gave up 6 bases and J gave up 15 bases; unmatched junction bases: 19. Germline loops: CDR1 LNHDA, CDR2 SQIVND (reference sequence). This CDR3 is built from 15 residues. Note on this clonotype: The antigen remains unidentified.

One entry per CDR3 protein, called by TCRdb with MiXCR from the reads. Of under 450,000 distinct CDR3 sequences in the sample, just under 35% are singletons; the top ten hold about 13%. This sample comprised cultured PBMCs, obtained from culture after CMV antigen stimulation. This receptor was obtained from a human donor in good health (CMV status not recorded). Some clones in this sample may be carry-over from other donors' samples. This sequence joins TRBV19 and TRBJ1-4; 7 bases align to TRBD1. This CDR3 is CASSRIGTAAGGVFF. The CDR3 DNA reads TGTGCCAGTAGCCGCATAGGGACAGCCGCCGGTGGGGTGTTTTTT.